The text below deals with one TCR beta chain. The sample carries other DNA sequences with the same CDR3. This sample was included in a study of blood T cell repertoires in COVID-19. For the study at large: The origin of the acute and convalescent COVID-19 samples was the United States, Italy and Spain.

This CDR3 has 15 amino acids. Germline trimming cut 8 bases from V and 2 bases from J; bases unmatched to any gene: 6. CDR1 is MNHEY and CDR2 is SVGAGI in the germline V gene. As originally analysed: Reference gene primer amplification in the assay estimated nucleated cell counts. Profiled with immunoSEQ multiplex PCR; TCRdb holds only in-frame clones, not every one. V, J and clone size derive from that table, while D and trimming were established from the DNA sequence. This table has some 190,000 clones, 84% appearing once. This receptor was obtained from a woman in her 70s with active or convalescent COVID-19. The sequencing input was peripheral blood. The chain recombines TRBV6-5 with TRBJ2-7, with 13 bases identical to TRBD2. The CDR3 nucleotides read TGTGCCAGCGGGGGAGGACTAGCGGGAGCCTACGAGCAGTACTTC. It translates to CASGGGLAGAYEQYF.